Shown below are 32 T cell receptor beta chains from a single sample sequenced in a study of regulatory T cells in long-lasting Graves disease. This sample's time point: newly diagnosed GD, antithyroid drugs for less than 3 months. RNA from PBMCs was the source of the TCR library. Construction of TCR beta libraries relied on iRepertoire HTBI primers and on Arm-PCR targeting CDR3 regions. TCRdb re-called the multiplex PCR reads with MiXCR, one entry per CDR3 protein. The sample includes 200,000 to 250,000 distinct CDR3 sequences, 20% to 25% of them seen just once. The starting material was peripheral blood mononuclear cells (PBMCs), obtained at new diagnosis, from a patient treated with antithyroid drugs. The receptors were gathered from a female donor with Graves disease.

J is TRBJ2-1 and V is TRBV7-9; 13 nucleotides line up with TRBD2. CDR1 and CDR2 from the germline V gene are SEHNR and FQNEAQ (reference sequence). Germline trimming cut 4 bases from V and 8 bases from J; bases unmatched to any gene: 17. The CDR3 totals 19 residues. The CDR3 spells CASSSEWDGLAGALHEQFF. In DNA form, the CDR3 reads TGTGCCAGCAGCTCAGAGTGGGACGGACTAGCGGGGGCACTCCATGAGCAGTTCTTC.

This clonotype occurred many times. J is TRBJ2-1 and V is TRBV7-2, with D possibly matching TRBD1 (5 bases). V lost 3 bases and J 5 bases, leaving 11 bases between the germline ends. CDR1 and CDR2 from the germline V gene are SGHTA and FQGNSA. This CDR3 spans 14 amino acids. Written as DNA, the CDR3 is TGTGCCAGCAGCTTTCTGACAGCCGACAATGAGCAGTTCTTC. The encoded protein is CASSFLTADNEQFF.

Concerning this clonotype itself: A much larger clonotype is one base distant, so this may be a read error. CDR3 nucleotides: TGTGCCAGCAGTCCTCTGAGCGGCTACGCCTTC. Translating it yields CASSPLSGYAF. The chain employs TRBV12-3 or TRBV12-4 and TRBJ1-2; no clear D gene. The CDR3 covers 11 residues.

This clonotype was seen at least ten times. The rearrangement joins TRBV7-3 to TRBJ2-1, with 9 positions matching TRBD1. The CDR3 is 17 residues long. After removal of 5 bases from V and 5 bases from J, the junction contained 13 bases not matched to a gene. From germline, CDR1 is SGHTA and CDR2 FQGTGA. CDR3 nucleotide sequence: TGTGCCAGCAGCCCGAACCCTCCGGGACAGGGACACAATGAGCAGTTCTTC. Its protein is CASSPNPPGQGHNEQFF.

The chain couples TRBV10-3 to TRBJ2-7; D possibly corresponds to TRBD2 (7 bases). Germline values: CDR1 ENHRY, CDR2 SYGVKD. V was shortened by 6 bases and J by 3 bases, with 15 bases between the two germline ends. This CDR3 has 14 residues. CDR3: CAIRGRGAVYEQYF. CDR3 coding DNA: TGTGCCATCAGGGGTCGGGGGGCCGTCTACGAGCAGTACTTC.

In its sample, this clonotype was seen once. This is likely a read error, given that the CDR3 carries no conserved phenylalanine or tryptophan at its end. The chain recombines TRBV2 with TRBJ2-7, with 13 bases matching TRBD2. Trimming took 2 bases from V and 4 from J; bases not matched to a gene: 5. The CDR3 consists of 16 residues. CDR1 is SNHLY, CDR2 FYNNEI, per germline. The CDR3 DNA reads as TGTGCCAGCAGTGAACCCGTACTAGCGGGGGGGTACGAGCAGTACTCC. Protein sequence: CASSEPVLAGGYEQYS.

This clonotype appeared many times. The rearrangement joins TRBV7-9 to TRBJ2-2, with a tentative D call TRBD2 (6 bases). Germline CDR1 and CDR2: SEHNR and FQNEAQ (reference sequence). This CDR3 contains 14 residues. The germline V and J ends were trimmed by 11 bases and 1 base, with 14 bases remaining between them. The DNA for the CDR3 is TGTGCCTCGACCCGGGACTTGAACACCGGGGAGCTGTTTTTT. Translation gives CASTRDLNTGELFF.

This clonotype was counted ten times or more. This chain joins TRBV6-1 and TRBJ2-7; no clear D gene. Trimming removed 4 bases at V and 0 bases at J, with 7 bases between. The CDR3 totals 13 residues. Germline lookup yields CDR1 MNHNS and CDR2 SASEGT. The CDR3: CASSVEYSYEQYF. The CDR3 DNA is TGTGCCAGCAGTGTGGAGTACTCCTACGAGCAGTACTTC.

This clonotype was found a few times. This chain joins TRBV19 and TRBJ1-4; no definite D call. V gave up 6 bases and J gave up 5 bases, with 13 bases separating them. The CDR3 length is 14 residues. Germline assignment: CDR1 LNHDA and CDR2 SQIVND (reference sequence). Here the CDR3 reads CASRLGNLNEKLFF. The CDR3 DNA follows: TGTGCCAGTAGACTAGGGAATCTGAATGAAAAACTGTTTTTT.

This clonotype was seen repeatedly, ten times or more. The V call is TRBV2, the J call TRBJ2-1; D possibly corresponds to TRBD1 (6 bases). The V gene's germline CDR1 is SNHLY and CDR2 FYNNEI. V dropped 4 bases and J dropped 1 base, with 11 bases sitting between them. The CDR3 loop spans 15 amino acids. CDR3 in amino acids: CASSVLRGSYNEQFF. The CDR3, as DNA: TGTGCCAGCAGTGTACTCAGGGGATCCTACAATGAGCAGTTCTTC.

In this sample, this clonotype turned up many times. The chain links TRBV24-1 to TRBJ2-5; 7 positions match TRBD2. V lost 6 bases and J lost 2; bases outside the gene matches: 8. CDR3 length: 15 amino acids. Germline CDR1 and CDR2: KGHDR and SFDVKD. The CDR3 sequence: CATSSSLADQETQYF. The DNA for the CDR3 is TGTGCCACCAGTAGTAGTCTAGCGGATCAAGAGACCCAGTACTTC.

This clonotype was counted many times. V is TRBV3-1 and J is TRBJ2-3, with a possible D match to TRBD2 (6 bases). The CDR3 contains 15 residues. The V end lost 0 bases, the J end lost 6 bases, and 13 bases lay between the germline ends. The germline V gene has CDR1 LGHDT and CDR2 YNNKEL (reference sequence). The CDR3 DNA reads as TGTGCCAGCAGCCAAGACATCCGAAGCGGGGATACGCAGTATTTT. Amino acid sequence: CASSQDIRSGDTQYF.

This clonotype has a handful of counts. The V and J genes are TRBV5-4 and TRBJ2-7; 9 bases are shared with TRBD2. CDR1 and CDR2 from the germline V gene are SGHNT and YYREEE (reference sequence). The CDR3 is made up of 15 amino acids. V was pared by 1 base and J by 3 bases, with 5 bases of the junction left unmatched. Here the CDR3 DNA reads TGTGCCAGCAGCTTGTGGTCTAGCGGGAACTACGAGCAGTACTTC. Amino acids: CASSLWSSGNYEQYF.

The chain couples TRBV10-2 to TRBJ2-7; D may be TRBD1 (5 bases). The CDR3 runs 13 residues. The V and J ends lost 5 bases and 4 bases respectively, with 12 bases between them. Germline V CDR1 and CDR2: WSHSY, SAAADI. CDR3 DNA: TGCGCCAGCAGTCTACTCTCAGGGTACGAGCAGTACTTC. This translates into CASSLLSGYEQYF.

This clonotype occurred many times. The chain recombines TRBV11-2 with TRBJ1-1; the D gene is possibly TRBD1 (5 bases). Trimming stripped 3 bases from V and 4 bases from J, with 12 bases between. The CDR3 has 14 amino acids. Germline CDR1 is SGHAT and CDR2 is FQNNGV. CDR3 bases: TGTGCCAGCAGCTTGCAGGGCAGGAGCACTGAAGCTTTCTTT. It is translated as CASSLQGRSTEAFF.

The chain combines TRBV7-2 with TRBJ2-5, with D hard to call. V gave up 2 bases and J gave up 1 base, with 8 bases separating them. The germline V gene encodes CDR1 SGHTA and CDR2 FQGNSA. This CDR3 region has 14 residues. The CDR3 here is CASSLSHSQETQYF. The CDR3 coding sequence is TGTGCCAGCAGCTTATCTCACAGCCAAGAGACCCAGTACTTC.

This clonotype appeared many times. This rearrangement joins TRBV28 to TRBJ2-5; D ambiguous. Germline CDR1 MDHEN, CDR2 SYDVKM. The length of the CDR3 is 13 residues. V lost 3 bases, J lost 4 bases, and 9 bases lay in between. The CDR3 DNA sequence: TGTGCCAGCAGTTTCAACAGTTTAGAGACCCAGTACTTC. The encoded protein is CASSFNSLETQYF.

This clonotype has a count of ten or more. V is TRBV7-8 and J is TRBJ1-1; no clear D. This CDR3 is 13 amino acids long. Germline V gene data show CDR1 as SGHVS and CDR2 as FQNEAQ. The V end was cut by 5 bases, the J end by 5 bases, with 12 bases between. CDR3 in DNA: TGTGCCAGCAGCCCCGGACGGGGAACTGAAGCTTTCTTT. This sequence encodes CASSPGRGTEAFF. The full variable domain, with the rest looked up from reference TRBV7-8 and TRBJ1-1, is GAGVSQSPRYKVAKRGQDVALRCDPISGHVSLFWYQQALGQGPEFLTYFQNEAQLDKSGLPSDRFFAERPEGSVSTLKIQRTQQEDSAVYLCASSPGRGTEAFFGQGTRLTVV.

The sample holds many counts of this clonotype. V and J are TRBV18 and TRBJ2-5; D gene uncertain. The CDR3 covers 14 residues. V shed 1 base and J shed 3 bases, with 9 bases lying between them. Germline lookup yields CDR1 KGHSH and CDR2 LQKENI. CDR3 protein: CASSPLGREETQYF. The DNA for the CDR3 is TGTGCCAGCTCACCACTAGGCCGGGAAGAGACCCAGTACTTC.

This clonotype was observed at least ten times. The chain combines TRBV24-1 with TRBJ2-3; possibly TRBD1 for D (5 bases). Germline values: CDR1 KGHDR, CDR2 SFDVKD. Trimming left V 8 bases short and J 1 base short, with 9 bases between. This CDR3 has 13 residues. The CDR3 loop reads CATKGLRTDTQYF. The CDR3 nucleotides read TGTGCCACCAAGGGGCTTCGCACAGATACGCAGTATTTT.

The chain recombines TRBV30 with TRBJ1-2; D is unclear. Germline V CDR1 and CDR2: GTSNPN, SVGIG (reference sequence). This CDR3 has 11 residues. The V end was cut by 5 bases, the J end by 1 base, with 5 bases between. Here the CDR3 DNA reads TGTGCCTGGGGATATAACTATGGCTACACCTTC. Translated: CAWGYNYGYTF.

The V call is TRBV10-3, the J call TRBJ2-2; D is undetermined. V was pared by 2 bases and J by 5 bases, with 12 bases between. This CDR3 comprises 15 residues. Germline-derived CDR1 and CDR2 are ENHRY and SYGVKD. The CDR3 nucleotides read TGTGCCATCAGTGAGCCGCCTAGTGGGACCGGGGAGCTGTTTTTT. The encoded protein is CAISEPPSGTGELFF.

There are many counts of this clonotype. The chain carries TRBV6-5 and TRBJ2-7; 11 nucleotides match TRBD2. Germline V CDR1 and CDR2: MNHEY, SVGAGI. This CDR3 is 16 amino acids long. J lost 4 bases, V lost 4 bases, and 9 bases had no gene match. This CDR3 is CASSSPTSGRGYEQYF. CDR3 coding DNA: TGTGCCAGCAGTTCCCCAACTAGCGGGAGAGGATACGAGCAGTACTTC.

This clonotype was seen repeatedly, ten times or more. This rearrangement joins TRBV4-3 to TRBJ2-5; TRBD1 might be the D (6 bases). The germline gives CDR1 LGHNA, CDR2 YSLEER. This CDR3 has 13 residues. V lost 3 bases, J lost 6 bases, and 11 bases lay in between. CDR3 region: CASSQDRLQTQYF. The CDR3 DNA reads as TGCGCCAGCAGCCAGGACAGACTCCAGACCCAGTACTTC.

Only a few counts were recorded for this clonotype. The chain links TRBV6-1 to TRBJ1-1; 8 bases are shared with TRBD1. CDR1 and CDR2 from the germline V gene are MNHNS and SASEGT. The CDR3 is 14 residues long. J lost 5 bases, V lost 5 bases, and 7 bases had no gene match. The CDR3 region is CASSPSDRGTEAFF. In DNA, the CDR3 is TGTGCCAGCAGTCCGTCCGACAGGGGAACTGAAGCTTTCTTT.

The rearrangement uses TRBV28 and TRBJ2-3; possibly TRBD2 for D (6 bases). The germline V and J ends were trimmed by 5 bases and 0 bases, with 12 bases remaining between them. The CDR3 is made up of 15 amino acids. Germline-derived CDR1 and CDR2 are MDHEN and SYDVKM. As DNA, the CDR3 is TGTGCCAGCAGTCTAGGGGCGGGAAGCACAGATACGCAGTATTTT. It translates to CASSLGAGSTDTQYF.

This clonotype was seen ten or more times. The chain carries TRBV19 and TRBJ1-2; D is undetermined. Germline lookup yields CDR1 LNHDA and CDR2 SQIVND (reference sequence). Trimming cost V 5 bases and J 5 bases, with 12 bases left between them. The CDR3 spans 13 residues. The CDR3 reads CASSLIGGYGYTF. As DNA, the CDR3 is TGTGCCAGTAGTCTCATAGGTGGATATGGCTACACCTTC. Full variable domain (outside the CDR3, taken from reference TRBV19 and TRBJ1-2): DGGITQSPKYLFRKEGQNVTLSCEQNLNHDAMYWYRQDPGQGLRLIYYSQIVNDFQKGDIAEGYSVSREKKESFPLTVTSAQKNPTAFYLCASSLIGGYGYTFGSGTRLTVV.

Comment on this clonotype: A far larger clone is only one base removed, so a read error is likely. The rearrangement uses TRBV11-3 and TRBJ1-3; the D is unclear. Trimming pared 2 bases from V and 8 bases from J, leaving 16 bases between. CDR1 and CDR2 (germline): SGHNT, YENEEA. The CDR3 runs to 15 residues. The chain's CDR3 is CASSLNFSPGDTIYF. The CDR3 DNA reads TGTGCCAGCAGCTTAAACTTCAGTCCCGGAGACACCATATATTTT.

This clonotype occurred many times. This chain uses TRBV5-1 with TRBJ2-7, with D perhaps being TRBD1 or TRBD2 (5 bases each). Trimming stripped 3 bases from V and 3 bases from J, with 13 bases between. The CDR3 contains 14 residues. CDR1 and CDR2 from the germline V gene are SGHRS and YFSETQ. CDR3 bases: TGCGCCAGCAGCTCCGGGACGTCTGTCTACGAGCAGTACTTC. Translation: CASSSGTSVYEQYF.

This chain uses TRBV7-2 with TRBJ1-2, with D perhaps TRBD1 (5 bases). The CDR3 contains 13 residues. Germline CDR1 and CDR2: SGHTA and FQGNSA. The V end was cut by 8 bases, the J end by 4 bases, with 14 bases between. CDR3 in DNA: TGTGCCAGCCACAGGCAGGTGTCCTATGGCTACACCTTC. Protein sequence: CASHRQVSYGYTF. The variable domain in full, completed from reference TRBV7-2 and TRBJ1-2, reads GAGVSQSPSNKVTEKGKDVELRCDPISGHTALYWYRQSLGQGLEFLIYFQGNSAPDKSGLPSDRFSAERTGGSVSTLTIQRTQQEDSAVYLCASHRQVSYGYTFGSGTRLTVV.

This clonotype was detected many times. This rearrangement joins TRBV20-1 to TRBJ2-5; D gene ambiguous. The CDR3 spans 13 residues. Germline lookup yields CDR1 DFQATT and CDR2 SNEGSKA (reference sequence). V was trimmed by 1 base and J by 4 bases, leaving 10 bases between them. The CDR3 coding sequence is TGCAGTGCTAGAGGCAGCCCACTAGAGACCCAGTACTTC. Its protein product is CSARGSPLETQYF.

The chain carries TRBV7-2 and TRBJ2-3; 10 positions agree with TRBD2. The CDR3 has 15 residues. Trimming at V came to 5 bases and at J to 4 bases, leaving 6 bases not matched to a gene. CDR1 is SGHTA and CDR2 is FQGNSA in the germline V gene. The CDR3 loop is CASSQIAGGSDTQYF. For the CDR3, the DNA is TGTGCCAGCAGCCAAATAGCGGGAGGTTCAGATACGCAGTATTTT. Full variable domain (rest looked up from reference TRBV7-2 and TRBJ2-3): GAGVSQSPSNKVTEKGKDVELRCDPISGHTALYWYRQSLGQGLEFLIYFQGNSAPDKSGLPSDRFSAERTGGSVSTLTIQRTQQEDSAVYLCASSQIAGGSDTQYFGPGTRLTVL.